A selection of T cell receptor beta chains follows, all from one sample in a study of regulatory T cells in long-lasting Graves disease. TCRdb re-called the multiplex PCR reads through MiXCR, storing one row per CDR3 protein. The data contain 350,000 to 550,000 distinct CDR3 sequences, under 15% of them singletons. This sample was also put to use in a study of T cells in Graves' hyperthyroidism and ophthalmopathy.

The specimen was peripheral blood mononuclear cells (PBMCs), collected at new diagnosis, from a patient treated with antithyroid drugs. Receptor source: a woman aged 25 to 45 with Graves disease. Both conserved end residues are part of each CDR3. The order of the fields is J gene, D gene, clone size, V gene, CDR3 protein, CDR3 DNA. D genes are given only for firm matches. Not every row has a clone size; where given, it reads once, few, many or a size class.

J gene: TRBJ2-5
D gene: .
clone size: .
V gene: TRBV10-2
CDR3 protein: CASTRWAGTRGWETQYF
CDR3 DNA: TGCGCCAGCACGAGATGGGCCGGGACCCGGGGTTGGGAGACCCAGTACTTC

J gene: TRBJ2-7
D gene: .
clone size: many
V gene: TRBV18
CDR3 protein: CASSPIRAPHEQYF
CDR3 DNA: TGTGCCAGCTCACCAATCAGGGCACCCCACGAGCAGTACTTC

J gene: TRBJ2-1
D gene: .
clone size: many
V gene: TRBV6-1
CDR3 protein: CASSEAPRGEEFF
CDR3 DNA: TGTGCCAGCAGTGAAGCGCCCAGGGGGGAGGAGTTCTTC

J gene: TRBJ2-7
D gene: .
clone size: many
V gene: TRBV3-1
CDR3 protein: CASSREGGLHEQYF
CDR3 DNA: TGTGCCAGCAGCCGCGAGGGGGGGTTGCACGAGCAGTACTTC

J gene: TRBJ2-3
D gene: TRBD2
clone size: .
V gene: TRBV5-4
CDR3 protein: CASSYRLADPRMGTDTQYF
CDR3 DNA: TGTGCCAGCAGTTATAGACTAGCGGATCCCAGGATGGGCACAGATACGCAGTATTTT

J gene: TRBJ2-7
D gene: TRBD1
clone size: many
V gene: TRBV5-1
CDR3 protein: CASSSSGGTYEQYF
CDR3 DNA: TGCGCCAGCAGCTCGTCAGGGGGCACCTACGAGCAGTACTTC

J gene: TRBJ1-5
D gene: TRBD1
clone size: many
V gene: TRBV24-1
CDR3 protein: CAPKRTGGGDQPQHF
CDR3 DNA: TGTGCCCCAAAGAGGACAGGGGGTGGGGATCAGCCCCAGCATTTT

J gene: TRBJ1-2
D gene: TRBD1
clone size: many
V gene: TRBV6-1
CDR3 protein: CASSPGTGRGYTF
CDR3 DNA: TGTGCCAGCAGTCCCGGGACAGGGCGAGGCTACACCTTC

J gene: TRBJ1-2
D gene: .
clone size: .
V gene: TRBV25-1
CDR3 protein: CASSNKGWGYTF
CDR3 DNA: TGTGCCAGCAGTAACAAAGGGTGGGGCTACACCTTC

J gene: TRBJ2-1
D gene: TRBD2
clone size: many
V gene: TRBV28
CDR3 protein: CASVRGTSGYNEQFF
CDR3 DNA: TGTGCCAGCGTTCGTGGGACTAGCGGGTACAATGAGCAGTTCTTC

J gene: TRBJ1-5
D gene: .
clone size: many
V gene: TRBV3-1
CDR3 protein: CASSQAGYGSNQPQHF
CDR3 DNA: TGTGCCAGCAGCCAAGCTGGGTACGGGAGCAATCAGCCCCAGCATTTT

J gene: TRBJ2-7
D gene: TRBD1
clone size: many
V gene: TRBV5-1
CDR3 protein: CASSEDRATYEQYF
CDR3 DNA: TGCGCCAGCAGCGAGGACAGGGCGACCTACGAGCAGTACTTC

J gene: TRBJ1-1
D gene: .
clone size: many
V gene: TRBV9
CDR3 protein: CASSVGGPGGRGTEAFF
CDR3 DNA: TGTGCCAGCAGCGTAGGCGGGCCGGGGGGTAGAGGCACTGAAGCTTTCTTT

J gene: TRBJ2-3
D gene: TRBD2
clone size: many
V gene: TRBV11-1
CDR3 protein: CASSPSAGVGTDTQYF
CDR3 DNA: TGTGCCAGCAGCCCGTCAGCGGGAGTGGGCACAGATACGCAGTATTTT

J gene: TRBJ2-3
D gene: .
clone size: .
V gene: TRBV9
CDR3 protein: CASSVVSSMPSEPSTDTQYF
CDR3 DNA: TGTGCCAGCAGCGTAGTCTCCTCCATGCCTAGCGAGCCTAGCACAGATACGCAGTATTTT

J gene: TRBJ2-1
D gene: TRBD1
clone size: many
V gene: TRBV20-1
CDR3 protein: CSVRDRGSYNEQFF
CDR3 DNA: TGCAGTGTCCGGGACAGGGGCTCCTACAATGAGCAGTTCTTC

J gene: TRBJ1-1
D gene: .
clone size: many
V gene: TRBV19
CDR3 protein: CASSMRGRNTEAFF
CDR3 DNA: TGTGCCAGTAGTATGCGGGGGAGGAACACTGAAGCTTTCTTT

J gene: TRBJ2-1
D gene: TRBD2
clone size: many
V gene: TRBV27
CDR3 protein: CASSPAEGREAGGHNEQFF
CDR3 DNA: TGTGCCAGCAGCCCCGCCGAAGGAAGGGAAGCGGGAGGGCACAATGAGCAGTTCTTC